This T cell receptor beta chain was recovered during a study of T cells after posttransplantation cyclophosphamide. Busulfan-fludarabine conditioning, marrow transplant, and cyclophosphamide on days +3 and +4 were administered. The data were produced by immunoSEQ multiplex PCR, yet TCRdb's version contains in-frame clones alone and is incomplete. This table holds about 2,800 clones with no singletons; the top ten claim roughly 15%. The trim removed 3 bases at V and 5 bases at J, leaving 8 bases unmatched. This CDR3 has 15 residues. This clonotype originated in a female patient in her 60s who received an allogeneic stem cell transplant from an unrelated donor, was CMV-positive, and had acute GVHD only. Some T cells could come from the graft donor. V gene TRBV12-3 or TRBV12-4 combines with J gene TRBJ2-3; TRBD2 matches at 7 bases. The sample consisted of PBMCs, taken 30 days after allogeneic stem cell transplant with posttransplant cyclophosphamide. For the CDR3, the DNA is TGTGCCAGCAGTTTCCGGACTAGGTGGATAGATACGCAGTATTTT. Its protein product is CASSFRTRWIDTQYF.